This is a list of T cell receptor beta chains from one sample in a study of blood T cell repertoires in COVID-19. The data were produced by immunoSEQ multiplex PCR, yet TCRdb's version contains in-frame clones alone and is incomplete. Among about 400,000 clones, less than 90% were seen once, and the ten largest hold 2.5% to 3.5%. Source material: PBMCs or T cells enriched from blood (not recorded which). All receptors derive from a woman aged 30 to 39 who had recovered from COVID-19. Both conserved end residues are part of each CDR3. The D gene is left open where the match is weak. Size is omitted from some rows. Given values are once, few, many or a class for expanded clones.

J gene	D gene	clone size	V gene	CDR3 DNA	CDR3 protein
TRBJ1-3	.	.	TRBV3-1/TRBV3-2	TGTGCCAGCAGCCAAGTTCAATCTGGAAACACCATATATTTT	CASSQVQSGNTIYF
TRBJ1-1	TRBD1	.	TRBV19	TGTGCCAGTAAAGTTACAGGGGGCGGCACTGAAGCTTTCTTT	CASKVTGGGTEAFF
TRBJ1-1	.	.	TRBV5-1	TGCGCCAGCAGCTTGACAGCGGACACTGAAGCTTTCTTT	CASSLTADTEAFF
TRBJ1-1	TRBD1	.	TRBV28	TGTGCCAGCAGTTTGACCGGGACAGGGGCAGGGAACACTGAAGCTTTCTTT	CASSLTGTGAGNTEAFF
TRBJ1-1	.	.	TRBV28	TGTGCCAGCATGCCCCCGGGGACTGAAGCTTTCTTT	CASMPPGTEAFF
TRBJ2-5	.	once	TRBV13	TGTGCCAGCAGCTTAGTTTCGCAGGGAAGGGAGACCCAGTACTTC	CASSLVSQGRETQYF
TRBJ2-1	TRBD2	.	TRBV5-1	TGCGCCAGCAGCTTAACCTCTATACTAGCGGCCTACAATGAGCAGTTCTTC	CASSLTSILAAYNEQFF
TRBJ2-3	TRBD2	.	TRBV7-2	TGTGCCAGCAGCTTAGGCCCGGGGGGGACAGATACGCAGTATTTT	CASSLGPGGTDTQYF
TRBJ1-2	TRBD1	.	TRBV7-3	TGTGCCAGCAGCTTAACGTCCCGCGGGACAGGGGATTCCTATGGCTACACCTTC	CASSLTSRGTGDSYGYTF
TRBJ1-3	.	.	TRBV7-8	TGTGCCAGCAGCTTAGTCGGGGGGGGCCTCTCTGGAAACACCATATATTTT	CASSLVGGGLSGNTIYF
TRBJ1-6	.	.	TRBV5-1	TGCGCCAGCAGCATCGACAGGAATAATTCACCCCTCCACTTT	CASSIDRNNSPLHF
TRBJ1-1	.	.	TRBV5-4	TGTGCCAGCAGCTCTACGAATGAAGCTTTCTTT	CASSSTNEAFF